Described below is a single TCR beta chain sequence and its context. Its cognate antigen has yet to be identified. Within one base of it there is no much larger clone, and no base qualities were kept. The same CDR3 arises from other DNA sequences in this sample as well. The CDR3 regions of human TCRbeta chains were subjected to immunosequencing. From the authors' description of their analysis: Repertoire TCRs were matched against a reference library of SARS-CoV-2-specific TCRs generated with the MIRA antigen-specificity platform. Breadth was defined as the fraction of unique TCRs that were SARS-CoV-2-associated. Depth was defined as the fraction of total T cells that were SARS-CoV-2-associated. Each spike-specific TCR was assigned to its reactive spike region and to a CD4 or CD8 class using the MIRA data. Log10-transformed breadth and depth values were compared by one-way ANOVA with Sidak's multiple comparisons tests. TCRdb took over this immuneACCESS table, retaining in-frame rearrangements with V and J assigned. Such tables are incomplete; in checked studies, under half of the missing clones stem from an unresolved V gene, and the remainder is unexplained. V, J and clone size reflect that table, while D and trimming were determined from the DNA. The sample contains roughly 150,000 clones, roughly 92% of them found a single time. The ten largest clones capture 1.6% of the sample.

The data originate from a study of T cell responses to AZD1222 COVID-19 vaccine (dated by TCRdb to 2020 to 2022). Notes on the research overall: AZD1222 recipients given second doses at about 4 weeks or at about 12 weeks were pooled, since spike-specific TCR depth and breadth were not found to differ between the two schedules. A total of 233 trial participants underwent TCR sequencing, of whom under 220 had received two doses of AZD1222 and some 26 had received two doses of the MenACWY control vaccine. Trial participants were enrolled by age into 18-55, 56-69 and 70-plus year subgroups, with roughly 160, 29 and 62 TCR-sequenced participants respectively.

According to the study, the label for this sample's time point signals: baseline before first vaccination. Vaccinee samples were obtained from the UK trials COV001 and COV002, which included a single-blind randomized controlled phase 2/3 trial of AZD1222 (ChAdOx1 nCoV-19) in healthy adults. Trial participant PBMC samples were collected at day 0 and day 28 after the second dose for TCRbeta chain sequencing. Broad study findings and their caveats: Participants were mostly white British and included more females than males, and it was suggested by the authors that clonal diversity may have been underestimated. After two AZD1222 doses, both the breadth and the depth of spike-specific TCRs were significantly higher than at day 0 and than in MenACWY recipients. Nearly half of unique spike-specific TCRs reportedly recognized epitopes outside regions mutated in the B.1.351 and B.1.1.7 variants. Conclusions about previously exposed vaccinees were limited because only six or seven AZD1222 recipients were SARS-CoV-2 seropositive at baseline. The 56-69-year group was small, and its depth increase did not reach significance, likely because of low power. Because no day 14 peak-response samples were available, the repertoires could be characterized only after the peak T cell response. Vaccine-associated CD4 TCRs spanned the whole spike protein, with dominant responses in regions 160-218 and 743-854.

Sequenced here: peripheral blood, sampled on day 0 of AZD1222 vaccination. The receptor's source is an adult in good health.

This receptor has the CDR3 CASSPRRGGGNTEAFF. The DNA is TGTGCCAGCAGCCCCAGAAGGGGCGGGGGGAACACTGAAGCTTTCTTT. The receptor chain draws on TRBV6-2 or TRBV6-3 and TRBJ1-1; a tentative D call is TRBD1 (5 bases match). Sequences MNHEY (CDR1) and SVGEGT (CDR2) are obtained from the germline V gene. The CDR3 measures 16 amino acids from cysteine to phenylalanine. Here the CDR3 DNA is all that survives: 48 bases in frame from base 1. V was cut back by 6 bases and J by 1 base, leaving a gap of 18 bases between them.